The 20 T cell receptor beta chains in this list originate from one sample, sequenced in a study of blood T cell repertoires in COVID-19 (dated by TCRdb to about 2020). To prepare the library, the immunoSEQ multiplex PCR assay was applied. TCRdb retrieved this table from immuneACCESS and kept in-frame rearrangements only. Not all clones are present; in checked studies, unresolved V genes account for under half, and no reason is known for the remainder. The sample has about 190,000 clones on record, roughly 84% of them singletons. The ten largest clonotypes hold about 3.3% of the sample. Sequencing input: PBMCs or T cells enriched from blood (not recorded which). The receptors shown here come from a woman in her twenties or thirties who had been exposed to COVID-19.

The chain links TRBV7-2 to TRBJ2-7, with D possibly being TRBD1 (6 bases). Looked up from germline, CDR1 is SGHTA and CDR2 is FQGNSA. There are 16 residues in the CDR3. The V and J ends lost 3 bases and 3 bases respectively, with 18 bases between them. The CDR3 spells CASSFVHRESFYEQYF. In DNA, the CDR3 is TGTGCCAGCAGCTTCGTACACAGGGAATCCTTCTACGAGCAGTACTTC. Variable domain in full (rest from reference TRBV7-2 and TRBJ2-7): GAGVSQSPSNKVTEKGKDVELRCDPISGHTALYWYRQSLGQGLEFLIYFQGNSAPDKSGLPSDRFSAERTGGSVSTLTIQRTQQEDSAVYLCASSFVHRESFYEQYFGPGTRLTVT.

The chain employs TRBV6-5 and TRBJ2-5; D remains unclear. Germline CDR1 is MNHEY and CDR2 is SVGAGI. V lost 2 bases and J lost 5, with 15 bases in between. The CDR3 extends over 15 amino acids. CDR3 sequence reads: CASSYIVQDMETQYF. The CDR3 DNA follows: TGTGCCAGCAGTTACATTGTTCAGGATATGGAGACCCAGTACTTC.

In its sample, this clone was seen a few times. The J gene is TRBJ1-1, the V gene TRBV10-3; D is uncertain. Trimming pared 4 bases from V and 1 base from J, leaving 19 bases between. The CDR3 is made up of 17 amino acids. Germline-derived CDR1 and CDR2 are ENHRY and SYGVKD. The CDR3 loop is CAISAADLGPKNTEAFF. The CDR3 bases are TGTGCCATCAGTGCGGCCGACCTAGGCCCCAAGAACACTGAAGCTTTCTTT.

Details on this clone: The same CDR3 also results from other DNA sequences found in this sample. The rearrangement uses TRBV11-2 and TRBJ2-5; no reliable D call. The CDR3 extends over 11 amino acids. Germline V gives CDR1 SGHAT, CDR2 FQNNGV. Trimming shortened V by 3 bases and J by 5 bases, and 4 bases separated the two germline ends. CDR3 sequence: CASSLRETQYF. The CDR3 DNA is TGTGCCAGCAGCTTGCGTGAGACCCAGTACTTC.

This rearrangement joins TRBV7-6 to TRBJ1-6; D perhaps matches TRBD1 (5 bases). This CDR3 has 16 amino acids. Germline V CDR1 and CDR2: SGHVS, FNYEAQ. The V and J ends lost 0 bases and 9 bases respectively, with 15 bases between them. The CDR3: CASSLAPGESASPLHF. The CDR3 DNA is TGTGCCAGCAGCTTAGCGCCGGGGGAGTCGGCTTCACCCCTCCACTTT.

The chain recombines TRBV18 with TRBJ1-2; D uncertain. CDR3 length: 13 amino acids. The germline gives CDR1 KGHSH, CDR2 LQKENI. Trimming took off 2 bases at V and 4 bases at J, with 8 bases between the two ends. DNA for the CDR3: TGTGCCAGCTCACCAGGCACACCCTATGGCTACACCTTC. It codes for CASSPGTPYGYTF.

The chain uses TRBV5-4 and TRBJ2-4; TRBD1 might be the D (5 bases). The CDR3 totals 14 residues. The germline gives CDR1 SGHNT, CDR2 YYREEE (reference sequence). Trimming shortened V by 2 bases and J by 9 bases, and 15 bases separated the two germline ends. CDR3 residues: CASSLGSGSGIQYF. In nucleotides, the CDR3 is TGTGCCAGCAGCTTAGGATCAGGGTCGGGCATTCAGTACTTC.

The CDR3 region is CASSGRRGFEAFF. The CDR3 bases are TGTGCCAGCAGCGGACGCAGGGGCTTTGAAGCTTTCTTT. The chain uses TRBV7-2 and TRBJ1-1; D is possibly TRBD1 (6 bases). This CDR3 is built from 13 residues. The germline V gene encodes CDR1 SGHTA and CDR2 FQGNSA. Trimming cost V 5 bases and J 7 bases, with 14 bases left between them.

CDR3 coding DNA: TGTGCCAGCAGCTTGCCAGGGGGAAACTACGAGCAGTACTTC. Protein product: CASSLPGGNYEQYF. The chain employs TRBV5-4 and TRBJ2-7; 7 bases map to TRBD1. Looked up from germline, CDR1 is SGHNT and CDR2 is YYREEE (reference sequence). J lost 3 bases, V lost 1 base, and 4 bases had no gene match. The CDR3 loop spans 14 amino acids.

The rearrangement uses TRBV2 and TRBJ1-6, with 10 bases that match TRBD1. The V segment lost 6 bases and the J segment 4 bases; nucleotides outside the gene matches: 15. CDR3 length: 19 amino acids. CDR1 is SNHLY, CDR2 FYNNEI, per germline. CDR3 sequence reads: CASSAGTGEFMGYNSPLHF. The CDR3 region has the DNA TGTGCCAGCAGCGCCGGGACAGGGGAATTTATGGGGTATAATTCACCCCTCCACTTT.

The V gene is TRBV30, the J gene TRBJ2-3; 9 bases are shared with TRBD2. Germline assignment: CDR1 GTSNPN and CDR2 SVGIG (reference sequence). V was pared by 4 bases and J by 5 bases, with 7 bases of the junction left unmatched. The CDR3 has 14 amino acids. The CDR3 coding sequence is TGTGCCTGGAAACGCGGGGGGGTTGGAGATACGCAGTATTTT. Translation: CAWKRGGVGDTQYF.

This chain connects TRBV7-2 to TRBJ2-1; maybe TRBD1 (5 bases). CDR3 length equals 14 residues. Trimming took off 5 bases at V and 5 bases at J, with 13 bases between the two ends. The germline V gene has CDR1 SGHTA and CDR2 FQGNSA. The CDR3 bases are TGTGCCAGCAGCCCGACAGCTTGGAACAATGAGCAGTTCTTC. The encoded protein is CASSPTAWNNEQFF.

V is TRBV2 and J is TRBJ1-2; 7 bases fit TRBD1. Per germline, CDR1 SNHLY and CDR2 FYNNEI. There are 14 residues in the CDR3. J lost 1 base, V lost 6 bases, and 5 bases had no gene match. Written as DNA, the CDR3 is TGTGCCAGCAGGGAGGACAGGATTAACTATGGCTACACCTTC. This gives the protein CASREDRINYGYTF.

With respect to this clone: The conserved phenylalanine or tryptophan normally closing the CDR3 is absent here, so this likely arose from a read error. No DNA is shown, since the ends of the CDR3 on it are uncertain; the CDR3 is the one TCRdb lists. The chain uses TRBV29-1 and TRBJ1-2. Including both end residues, the CDR3 is 10 amino acids long. Germline assignment: CDR1 SQVTM and CDR2 ANQGSEA. The CDR3 is CSVEVSRGVM.

This clone was detected once. This rearrangement joins TRBV18 to TRBJ2-1, with 11 bases lining up with TRBD1. The length of the CDR3 is 16 residues. Germline CDR1 reads KGHSH; CDR2 reads LQKENI. J was trimmed by 3 bases and V by 5 bases; bases with no gene match: 6. This CDR3 is CASSKSGTGGYNEQFF. The DNA for the CDR3 is TGTGCCAGCTCAAAATCAGGGACAGGGGGCTACAATGAGCAGTTCTTC.

The chain couples TRBV9 to TRBJ2-2, with TRBD1 matching over 9 bases. Trimming at V came to 1 base and at J to 4 bases, leaving 8 bases not matched to a gene. The CDR3 sequence is 17 residues long. CDR1 and CDR2 (germline): SGDLS, YYNGEE. CDR3 sequence: CASSVRGQGGFTGELFF. The CDR3 region has the DNA TGTGCCAGCAGCGTAAGGGGACAGGGAGGATTCACCGGGGAGCTGTTTTTT. Complete variable domain (other parts from reference TRBV9 and TRBJ2-2): DSGVTQTPKHLITATGQRVTLRCSPRSGDLSVYWYQQSLDQGLQFLIQYYNGEERAKGNILERFSAQQFPDLHSELNLSSLELGDSALYFCASSVRGQGGFTGELFFGEGSRLTVL.

The J gene is TRBJ2-2, the V gene TRBV7-9; 8 positions agree with TRBD1. Germline V gene lookup returns CDR1 SEHNR and CDR2 FQNEAQ (reference sequence). The CDR3 has 15 residues. After removal of 5 bases from V and 6 bases from J, the junction contained 8 bases not matched to a gene. In nucleotides, the CDR3 is TGTGCCAGCAGCCCGCACCGGGACAGGCCCGGGGAGCTGTTTTTT. Amino acid sequence: CASSPHRDRPGELFF.

V and J are TRBV5-4 and TRBJ1-5; unclear D gene. Germline V gene data show CDR1 as SGHNT and CDR2 as YYREEE (reference sequence). V was shortened by 7 bases and J by 3 bases, with 8 bases between the two germline ends. The CDR3 extends over 12 amino acids. CDR3 in amino acids: CASQADNQPQHF. For the CDR3, the DNA is TGTGCCAGCCAGGCCGACAATCAGCCCCAGCATTTT.

With regard to this clone: The same CDR3 can be traced to other DNA sequences in this sample. This sequence joins TRBV3-1 (or the pseudogene TRBV3-2) and TRBJ2-3; maybe TRBD1 (6 bases). Germline-derived CDR1 and CDR2 are LGHDT and YNNKEL (reference sequence). This CDR3 is 13 amino acids long. V lost 4 bases, J lost 5 bases, and 10 bases lay in between. In DNA form, the CDR3 reads TGTGCCAGCAGCCCCCTAGGGGGAGATACGCAGTATTTT. This translates into CASSPLGGDTQYF.

CDR3 sequence: CSVEKLREGYEQYF. As DNA, the CDR3 is TGCAGCGTTGAGAAACTCCGGGAGGGCTACGAGCAGTACTTC. J is TRBJ2-7 and V is TRBV29-1; TRBD2 matches 8 bases. CDR1 and CDR2 (germline): SQVTM, ANQGSEA. The CDR3 runs 14 residues. V lost 3 bases to trimming and J lost 3 bases; unmatched junction nucleotides: 7.